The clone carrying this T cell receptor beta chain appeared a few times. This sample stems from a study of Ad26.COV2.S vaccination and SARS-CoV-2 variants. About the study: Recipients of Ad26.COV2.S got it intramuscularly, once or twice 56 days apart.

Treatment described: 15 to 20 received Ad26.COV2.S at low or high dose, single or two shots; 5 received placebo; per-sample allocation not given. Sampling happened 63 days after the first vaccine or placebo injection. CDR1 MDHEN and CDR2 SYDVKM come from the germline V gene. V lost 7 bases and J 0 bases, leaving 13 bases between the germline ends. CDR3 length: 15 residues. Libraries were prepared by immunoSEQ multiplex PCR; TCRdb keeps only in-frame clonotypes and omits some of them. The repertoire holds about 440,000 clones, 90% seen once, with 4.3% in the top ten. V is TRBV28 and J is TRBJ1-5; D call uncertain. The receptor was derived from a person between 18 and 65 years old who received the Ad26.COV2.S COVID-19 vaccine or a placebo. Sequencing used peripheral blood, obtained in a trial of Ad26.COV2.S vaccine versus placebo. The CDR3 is CASKYSTTSNQPQHF. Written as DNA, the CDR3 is TGTGCCAGCAAGTATTCGACAACTAGCAATCAGCCCCAGCATTTT.